This T cell receptor beta chain was identified during a study of blood T cells in healthy people across ages. As to this clonotype: Antigen unknown.

Study results and limitations: The fall in TCR beta diversity per million T cells was roughly linear with age. Higher naive T cell percentage went strongly together with higher TCR beta diversity.

Trimming cost V 10 bases and J 9 bases; bases outside gene matches: 7. The CDR3 consists of 13 residues. Per germline, CDR1 SNHLY and CDR2 FYNNEI. Primed by a sample-barcoded 5' primer and a J-beta primer mix, a second PCR proceeded for roughly 6 to 12 cycles. Using its own MiXCR run on the 5' RACE reads, TCRdb lists one record per CDR3 protein. The sample contains 550,000 to 750,000 distinct CDR3 sequences, roughly 21% of which appear only once. The chain joins TRBV2 to TRBJ1-4; 11 bases match TRBD1. What was sequenced was blood. The sequence was collected from a man aged 65-85 years in good health. The CDR3 region has the DNA TGTGCCACCTTGGACAGGGGGCGTCAAAAACTGTTTTTT. This encodes CATLDRGRQKLFF.